Following are 26 T cell receptor beta chains from one sample sequenced in a study of OX40 agonist ivuxolimab in advanced cancers. The method was immunoSEQ multiplex PCR; TCRdb's version includes in-frame clones alone and lacks a portion of them. The sample has 50,000 or so clones, approximately 81% seen once. The material was CD4+ or CD8+ T cells sorted from blood, obtained in a trial of the OX40 agonist ivuxolimab. The receptors here all came from an adult with an advanced solid tumor such as melanoma, head and neck, liver or kidney cancer.

As to this clone: Germline and junction disagree at one end, which may indicate a read error. The CDR3 nucleotides read TGTGCTAGCAGTCCCGGGACTAGCGGGAGGGCGGCTGGCACAGATACGCAGTATTTT. As protein: CASSPGTSGRAAGTDTQYF. The chain employs TRBV7-7 and TRBJ2-3, with 16 bases matching TRBD2. This CDR3 is 19 amino acids long. Germline V gene data show CDR1 as SSHAT and CDR2 as FNYEAQ (reference sequence).

V is TRBV7-8 and J is TRBJ2-5, with a tentative D call TRBD2 (6 bases). The CDR3 is 15 amino acids. Between the trimmed V and J ends, which lost 5 bases and 5 bases, there was a span of 18 bases. From germline, CDR1 is SGHVS and CDR2 FQNEAQ. The CDR3 is CASSRPPSREETQYF. CDR3 sequence (DNA): TGTGCCAGCAGCCGACCCCCCTCTCGGGAGGAGACCCAGTACTTC.

The chain is built from TRBV7-6 and TRBJ1-6, with 9 bases matching TRBD1. The CDR3 consists of 12 residues. J gave up 13 bases and V 5 bases, and 3 bases lay outside the gene matches. Germline loops: CDR1 SGHVS, CDR2 FNYEAQ. CDR3 coding DNA: TGTGCCAGCAGCCCGGGACAGGGTCCCCTCCACTTT. It translates to CASSPGQGPLHF. Full variable domain (rest looked up from reference TRBV7-6 and TRBJ1-6): GAGVSQSPRYKVTKRGQDVALRCDPISGHVSLYWYRQALGQGPEFLTYFNYEAQQDKSGLPNDRFSAERPEGSISTLTIQRTEQRDSAMYRCASSPGQGPLHFGNGTRLTVT.

The V call is TRBV14, the J call TRBJ2-3, with 9 bases that match TRBD2. The length of the CDR3 is 15 residues. With 4 bases clipped from V and 1 base from J, the junction kept 3 bases outside the gene matches. Germline V gene sequence: CDR1 SGHDN, CDR2 FVKESK. The CDR3, as DNA: TGTGCCAGCAGCCCATGGACTAGCGGCACAGATACGCAGTATTTT. It specifies CASSPWTSGTDTQYF.

This clone has only one observation. This chain links TRBV30 with TRBJ2-2; the D gene is possibly TRBD2 (5 bases). The ends were cut back, 0 bases at V and 5 bases at J, with 13 bases in the middle. The CDR3 is 15 amino acids. Per the germline V gene, CDR1 is GTSNPN and CDR2 is SVGIG (reference sequence). The CDR3, as DNA: TGTGCCTGGAGTGTTGCCTACGGCGGGACCGGGGAGCTGTTTTTT. As protein: CAWSVAYGGTGELFF.

The rearrangement uses TRBV10-3 and TRBJ1-5; a weak D match, TRBD1 (6 bases). Germline loops: CDR1 ENHRY, CDR2 SYGVKD. CDR3 size: 15 residues. Trimming removed 2 bases from V and 9 bases from J, with 17 bases in between. CDR3: CAISEGRGHLGPQHF. The CDR3 DNA is TGTGCCATCAGTGAGGGAAGGGGACACCTAGGGCCCCAGCATTTT.

V is TRBV30 and J is TRBJ1-1, with D maybe TRBD1 (5 bases). CDR1 is GTSNPN, CDR2 SVGIG, per germline (reference sequence). V lost 3 bases and J 11 bases, leaving 19 bases between the germline ends. CDR3 length: 13 amino acids. In nucleotides, the CDR3 is TGTGCCTGGAGAGAGGACATCCAAGGTGGTGCTTTCTTT. Its protein is CAWREDIQGGAFF.

This chain links TRBV4-2 with TRBJ1-6; the D is unclear. Germline V gene lookup returns CDR1 LGHNA and CDR2 YNFKEQ. Deletions cut 0 bases from V and 9 bases from J, with 3 bases between. CDR3 size: 12 residues. CDR3 DNA: TGTGCCAGCAGCCAAGATCGTTCACCCCTCCACTTT. It encodes CASSQDRSPLHF.

This chain uses TRBV19 with TRBJ1-5; TRBD1 is a possible D gene (5 bases). The CDR3 runs to 14 residues. V was cut by 3 bases and J by 3 bases, with 9 bases left in between. The germline V gene encodes CDR1 LNHDA and CDR2 SQIVND (reference sequence). The CDR3 DNA reads as TGTGCCAGTAGTATGGAGGGGACCAATCAGCCCCAGCATTTT. Translation: CASSMEGTNQPQHF.

This rearrangement joins TRBV6-1 to TRBJ2-3, with 9 bases identical to TRBD2. Germline assignment: CDR1 MNHNS and CDR2 SASEGT. CDR3 length: 16 amino acids. Trimming took 3 bases from V and 2 from J; bases not matched to a gene: 6. CDR3: CASSEGTSTITDTQYF. CDR3 DNA: TGTGCCAGCAGTGAGGGGACTAGCACTATCACAGATACGCAGTATTTT.

The table lists this clone with a count of one. The V gene is TRBV7-9, the J gene TRBJ2-5, with TRBD2 identical over 11 bases. The germline CDR1 and CDR2 sequences are SEHNR and FQNEAQ (reference sequence). V shed 5 bases, J shed 5 bases, and the junction held 7 bases outside the gene matches. The CDR3 has 15 residues. CDR3 sequence reads: CASSALAGVVETQYF. In nucleotides, the CDR3 is TGTGCCAGCAGCGCACTAGCGGGAGTGGTCGAGACCCAGTACTTC.

The chain joins TRBV30 to TRBJ1-1; TRBD1 matches at 8 bases. The CDR3 totals 12 residues. CDR1 and CDR2 from the germline V gene are GTSNPN and SVGIG (reference sequence). V dropped 8 bases and J dropped 2; count of bases not matched to a gene: 4. The CDR3 spells CAGTGDNTEAFF. The DNA for the CDR3 is TGTGCCGGGACAGGAGATAACACTGAAGCTTTCTTT. Together with reference TRBV30 and TRBJ1-1, the CDR3 gives the full variable domain: SQTIHQWPATLVQPVGSPLSLECTVEGTSNPNLYWYRQAAGRGLQLLFYSVGIGQISSEVPQNLSASRPQDRQFILSSKKLLLSDSGFYLCAGTGDNTEAFFGQGTRLTVV.

CDR3 in amino acids: CASSEGLAGAYEQYF. The CDR3 DNA is TGTGCCAGCAGTGAAGGGCTAGCGGGAGCCTACGAGCAGTACTTC. The genes are TRBV2 and TRBJ2-7; 10 bases are a match to TRBD2. The CDR3 consists of 15 residues. Germline V lookup: CDR1 SNHLY, CDR2 FYNNEI. Trimming cost V 1 base and J 2 bases; bases outside gene matches: 2.

The CDR3 sequence: CASSEFAGRQSNQPQHF. Here the CDR3 DNA reads TGTGCCAGCAGTGAATTCGCGGGCCGACAGTCCAATCAGCCCCAGCATTTT. The genes are TRBV6-1 and TRBJ1-5; a weak D match, TRBD1 (5 bases). V was pared by 2 bases and J by 3 bases, with 17 bases between. The germline CDR1 and CDR2 sequences are MNHNS and SASEGT. The CDR3 has 17 residues.

The chain has TRBV6-6 and TRBJ1-5; D gene ambiguous. Trimming shortened V by 8 bases and J by 3 bases, and 11 bases separated the two germline ends. The CDR3 sequence is 13 residues long. Germline loops: CDR1 MNHNY, CDR2 SVGAGI (reference sequence). Here the CDR3 DNA reads TGTGCCAGCGGTAGAGGAAACAATCAGCCCCAGCATTTT. Its protein is CASGRGNNQPQHF.

The chain joins TRBV2 to TRBJ2-7; 9 nucleotides align to TRBD2. Germline assignment: CDR1 SNHLY and CDR2 FYNNEI. This CDR3 spans 18 amino acids. Trimming cost V 4 bases and J 7 bases; bases outside gene matches: 20. The CDR3 nucleotides read TGTGCCAGCAGTGGCCCATCTTTAGCGGGAGTTCCCTGGGGGGAGCAGTACTTC. The encoded protein is CASSGPSLAGVPWGEQYF.

The chain has TRBV6-6 and TRBJ2-5; D unresolved. Per germline, CDR1 MNHNY and CDR2 SVGAGI (reference sequence). V dropped 8 bases and J dropped 4 bases, with 8 bases sitting between them. This CDR3 is 11 amino acids long. CDR3 protein: CASGDGETQYF. CDR3 nucleotide sequence: TGTGCCAGCGGTGACGGAGAGACCCAGTACTTC.

This chain connects TRBV7-9 to TRBJ2-2, with 7 bases that match TRBD1. CDR3 length: 16 residues. V was clipped by 5 bases and J by 3 bases; unmatched bases: 9. Germline values: CDR1 SEHNR, CDR2 FQNEAQ (reference sequence). CDR3 bases: TGTGCCAGCAGCGAGCCGACAGGGACGGACACCGGGGAGCTGTTTTTT. Its protein product is CASSEPTGTDTGELFF.

This rearrangement joins TRBV7-9 to TRBJ1-1, with D unresolved. The CDR3 is 15 amino acids. The germline CDR1 and CDR2 sequences are SEHNR and FQNEAQ (reference sequence). V dropped 5 bases and J dropped 1 base, with 14 bases sitting between them. The CDR3 reads CASSPWTQSNTEAFF. The CDR3 DNA reads TGTGCCAGCAGCCCGTGGACCCAATCGAACACTGAAGCTTTCTTT. Full variable domain (outside the CDR3, taken from reference TRBV7-9 and TRBJ1-1): DTGVSQNPRHKITKRGQNVTFRCDPISEHNRLYWYRQTLGQGPEFLTYFQNEAQLEKSRLLSDRFSAERPKGSFSTLEIQRTEQGDSAMYLCASSPWTQSNTEAFFGQGTRLTVV.

The genes are TRBV7-9 and TRBJ2-1, with D hard to call. Germline lookup yields CDR1 SEHNR and CDR2 FQNEAQ (reference sequence). The CDR3 covers 15 residues. V was trimmed by 2 bases and J by 10 bases, leaving 18 bases between them. The CDR3 region is CASSLPHHLGREQFF. CDR3 nucleotides: TGTGCCAGCAGCTTACCCCACCACCTTGGCAGGGAGCAGTTCTTC.

The rearrangement uses TRBV27 and TRBJ2-5; 8 positions agree with TRBD1. The J segment lost 4 bases and the V segment lost 4 bases, leaving 8 bases of the junction unmatched. CDR1 MNHEY and CDR2 SMNVEV come from the germline V gene (reference sequence). CDR3 length: 15 residues. The CDR3 region is CASSSGQGVLETQYF. The CDR3 nucleotides are TGTGCCAGCAGTTCAGGACAGGGCGTTCTAGAGACCCAGTACTTC.

The V and J genes are TRBV18 and TRBJ1-5; no clear D gene. The length of the CDR3 is 14 residues. Between the trimmed V and J ends, which lost 3 bases and 7 bases, there was a span of 13 bases. The germline V gene has CDR1 KGHSH and CDR2 LQKENI. Here the CDR3 reads CASSPDSGGQPQHF. In nucleotides, the CDR3 is TGTGCCAGCTCACCGGACTCGGGCGGACAGCCCCAGCATTTT.

The chain combines TRBV11-1 with TRBJ2-1; D uncertain. The CDR3 loop spans 16 amino acids. Germline assignment: CDR1 SGHAT and CDR2 FQDESV (reference sequence). V was shortened by 2 bases and J by 0 bases, with 11 bases between the two germline ends. The CDR3 nucleotides read TGTGCCAGCAGCTTACCCTCTTCTAGCTCCTACAATGAGCAGTTCTTC. This encodes CASSLPSSSSYNEQFF. The variable domain in full, completed from reference TRBV11-1 and TRBJ2-1, reads EAEVAQSPRYKITEKSQAVAFWCDPISGHATLYWYRQILGQGPELLVQFQDESVVDDSQLPKDRFSAERLKGVDSTLKIQPAELGDSAMYLCASSLPSSSSYNEQFFGPGTRLTVL.

In its sample, this clone was seen once. The chain links TRBV5-5 to TRBJ2-7; D is unresolved. This CDR3 has 12 residues. The V gene's germline CDR1 is SGHKS and CDR2 YYEKEE (reference sequence). Trimming removed 1 base from V and 3 bases from J, with 5 bases in between. This CDR3 is CASSLRSYEQYF. The CDR3 region has the DNA TGTGCCAGCAGCTTGCGGAGCTACGAGCAGTACTTC. The full variable domain, in which reference TRBV5-5 and TRBJ2-7 provide the parts outside the CDR3, is DAGVTQSPTHLIKTRGQQVTLRCSPISGHKSVSWYQQVLGQGPQFIFQYYEKEERGRGNFPDRFSARQFPNYSSELNVNALLLGDSALYLCASSLRSYEQYFGPGTRLTVT.

The chain combines TRBV9 with TRBJ2-2; a possible D gene is TRBD2 (6 bases). Trimming took off 0 bases at V and 6 bases at J, with 6 bases between the two ends. The CDR3 sequence is 13 residues long. Per germline, CDR1 SGDLS and CDR2 YYNGEE. CDR3 coding DNA: TGTGCCAGCAGCGTAGGACTAGCCGGGGAGCTGTTTTTT. Translated, it gives CASSVGLAGELFF.

The chain recombines TRBV28 with TRBJ1-1; 9 bases are shared with TRBD1. The CDR3 is made up of 14 amino acids. The junction had 4 bases not matched to a gene; V was cut back by 2 bases and J by 6 bases. Germline lookup yields CDR1 MDHEN and CDR2 SYDVKM. The CDR3 coding sequence is TGTGCCAGCAGTTTACAACAGGGGGCAGCTGAAGCTTTCTTT. It yields the protein CASSLQQGAAEAFF.